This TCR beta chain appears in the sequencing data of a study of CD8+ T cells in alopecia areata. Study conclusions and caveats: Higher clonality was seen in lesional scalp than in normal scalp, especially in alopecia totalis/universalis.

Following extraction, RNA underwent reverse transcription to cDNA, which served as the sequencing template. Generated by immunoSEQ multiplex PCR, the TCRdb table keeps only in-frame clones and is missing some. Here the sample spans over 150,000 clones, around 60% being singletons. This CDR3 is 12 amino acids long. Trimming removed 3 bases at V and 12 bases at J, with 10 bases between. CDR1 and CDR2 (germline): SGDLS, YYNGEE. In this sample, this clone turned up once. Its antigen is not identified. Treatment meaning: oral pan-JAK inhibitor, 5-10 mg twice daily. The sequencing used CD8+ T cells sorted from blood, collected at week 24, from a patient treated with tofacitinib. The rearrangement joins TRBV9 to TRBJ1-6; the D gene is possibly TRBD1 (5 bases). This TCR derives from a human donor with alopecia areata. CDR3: CASSARGKPLHF. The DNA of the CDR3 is TGTGCCAGCAGCGCACGGGGGAAACCCCTCCACTTT.